This T cell receptor (beta chain) was recovered during a study of identical twins. General observations from the study: Zero-insertion analyses might be partly confounded by invariant T cells like MAIT and iNKT.

The germline V gene has CDR1 LNHNV and CDR2 YYDKDF (reference sequence). There are 13 residues in the CDR3. V gave up 6 bases and J gave up 4 bases, with 9 bases separating them. A word on this clonotype: Its antigen is as yet unknown.

TCRdb analysed the 5' RACE reads with MiXCR anew, one entry per CDR3 protein. The sample lists hundreds of thousands of distinct CDR3 sequences, 18% occurring once. These sequences were also reported in another study, on T cells expressing NK-cell markers. That source adds: Among the experiments, several used an anti-gamma-delta TCR antibody to restrict sorting to alpha-beta TCR T cells.

V gene TRBV15 combines with J gene TRBJ1-4; D is uncertain. This sequence originates from a young woman in good health. Sequences were obtained from PBMCs. For the CDR3, the DNA is TGTGCCACCAGTTACGGGTTTAATGAAAAACTGTTTTTT. Its protein product is CATSYGFNEKLFF.